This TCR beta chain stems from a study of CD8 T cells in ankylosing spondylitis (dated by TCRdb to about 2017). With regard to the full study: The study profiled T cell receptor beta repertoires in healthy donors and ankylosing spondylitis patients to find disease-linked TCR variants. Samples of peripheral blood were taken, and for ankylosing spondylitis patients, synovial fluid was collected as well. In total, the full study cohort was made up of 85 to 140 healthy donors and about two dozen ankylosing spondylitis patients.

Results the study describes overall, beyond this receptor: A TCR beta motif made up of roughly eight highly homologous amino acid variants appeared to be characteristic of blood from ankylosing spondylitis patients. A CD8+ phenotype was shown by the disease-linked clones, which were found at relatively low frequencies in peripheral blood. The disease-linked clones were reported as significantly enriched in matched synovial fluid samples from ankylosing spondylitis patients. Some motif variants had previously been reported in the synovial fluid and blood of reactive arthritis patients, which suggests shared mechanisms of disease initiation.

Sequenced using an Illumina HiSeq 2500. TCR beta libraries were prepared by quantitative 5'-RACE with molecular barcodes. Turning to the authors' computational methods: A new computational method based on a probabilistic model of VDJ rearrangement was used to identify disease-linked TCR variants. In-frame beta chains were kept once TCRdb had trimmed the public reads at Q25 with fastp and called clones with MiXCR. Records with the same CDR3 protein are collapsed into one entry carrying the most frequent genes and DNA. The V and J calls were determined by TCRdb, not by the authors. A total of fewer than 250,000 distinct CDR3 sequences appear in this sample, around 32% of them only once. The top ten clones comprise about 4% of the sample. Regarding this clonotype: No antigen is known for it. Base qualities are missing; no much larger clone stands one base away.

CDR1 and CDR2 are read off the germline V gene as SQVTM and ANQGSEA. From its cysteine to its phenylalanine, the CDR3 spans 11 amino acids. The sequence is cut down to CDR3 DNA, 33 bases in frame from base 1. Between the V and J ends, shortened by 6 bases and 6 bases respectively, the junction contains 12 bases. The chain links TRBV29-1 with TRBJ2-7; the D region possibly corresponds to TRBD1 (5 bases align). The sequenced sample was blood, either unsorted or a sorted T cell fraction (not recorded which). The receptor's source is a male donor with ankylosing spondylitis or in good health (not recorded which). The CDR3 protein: CSVMQGGEQYF. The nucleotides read TGCAGCGTGATGCAGGGCGGCGAGCAGTACTTC.